This T cell receptor beta chain originates from a study of blood T cell repertoires in COVID-19. Study as a whole: Samples of COVID-19 (acute and convalescent) were obtained from the United States, Italy and Spain. Sample material is recorded as cDNA or gDNA derived from T cells, B-cell-depleted T cells, or PBMCs.

Original processing notes: Estimates of nucleated cell counts were drawn from the amplification of reference gene primers. The table came from immunoSEQ multiplex PCR; TCRdb's copy has only in-frame clones and leaves some out. V and J calls and clone size are given by that table; D and trimming were obtained from the DNA. The sample records about 280,000 clones, 65% to 90% being singletons. The CDR3 is 14 residues long. CDR1 and CDR2 from the germline V gene are MNHEY and SMNVEV (reference sequence). Trimming at V came to 4 bases and at J to 9 bases, leaving 9 bases not matched to a gene. The TCR originated in a human donor in a cohort sampled during active COVID-19. This chain links TRBV27 with TRBJ1-5; 7 bases match TRBD1. The sequenced sample was peripheral blood. CDR3 sequence reads: CASSYRGHKTPQHF. In nucleotides, the CDR3 is TGTGCCAGCAGTTACAGGGGTCATAAAACGCCCCAGCATTTT.